This entry features one T cell receptor beta chain sequence. The antigen is unknown. The record originates from a study of T cells in Graves' hyperthyroidism and ophthalmopathy. Study-level information: Specimen type is peripheral blood, collected at initial diagnosis prior to any treatment.

Study-level findings and limits: Expanded thyroid clonotypes (above 0.001) were mostly also found in blood. Ophthalmopathy was distinguished from stable hyperthyroidism by 13 V-J signatures.

Germline CDR1 and CDR2: SGHDT and YYEEEE. This CDR3 comprises 15 residues. V lost 4 bases, J lost 6 bases, and 18 bases lay in between. Fresh peripheral blood, about 9.9 ml, yielded the PBMCs. RNA transcripts yielded amplified TCR beta CDR3 regions. A first-round RT-PCR of the TCR CDR3 used the HTBI primer set. Via MiXCR, TCRdb re-called the multiplex PCR reads, giving one row per CDR3 protein. Of nearly 250,000 distinct CDR3 sequences listed, about 25% are singletons. The receptor's source is a woman aged 40-49 years with Graves' ophthalmopathy. The sequencing input was blood. The chain carries TRBV5-6 and TRBJ2-3; D uncertain. As DNA, the CDR3 is TGTGCCAGCAGCGAGGTGGGCAGAACACATGATACGCAGTATTTT. It yields the protein CASSEVGRTHDTQYF.